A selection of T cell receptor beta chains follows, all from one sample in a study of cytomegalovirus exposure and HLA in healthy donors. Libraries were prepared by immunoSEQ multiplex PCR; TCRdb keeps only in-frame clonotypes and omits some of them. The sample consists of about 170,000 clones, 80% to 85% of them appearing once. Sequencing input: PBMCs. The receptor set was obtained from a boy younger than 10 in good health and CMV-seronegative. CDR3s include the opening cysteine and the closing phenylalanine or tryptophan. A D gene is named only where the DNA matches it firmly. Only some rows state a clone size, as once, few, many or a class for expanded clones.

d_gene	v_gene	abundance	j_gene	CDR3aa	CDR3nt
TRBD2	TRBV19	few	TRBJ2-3	CASSPGLAGGGGTDTQYF	TGTGCCAGTAGTCCCGGACTAGCGGGAGGGGGTGGCACAGATACGCAGTATTTT
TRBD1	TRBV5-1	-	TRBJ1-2	CASSLPGQGNYGYTF	TGCGCCAGCAGCTTGCCGGGACAGGGGAACTATGGCTACACCTTC
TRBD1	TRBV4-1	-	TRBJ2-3	CASSQDTGTGGYSDTQYF	TGCGCCAGCAGCCAAGATACAGGGACAGGGGGTTATTCGGATACGCAGTATTTT
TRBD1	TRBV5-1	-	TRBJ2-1	CASSATGTVYNEQFF	TGCGCCAGCAGCGCGACCGGGACAGTTTACAATGAGCAGTTCTTC
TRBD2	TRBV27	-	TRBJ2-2	CASSLAGGGGELFF	TGTGCCAGCAGTTTAGCGGGAGGGGGCGGGGAGCTGTTTTTT
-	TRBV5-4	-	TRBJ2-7	CASSLVLGPQGEQYF	TGTGCCAGCAGCTTGGTGTTGGGGCCCCAGGGGGAGCAGTACTTC
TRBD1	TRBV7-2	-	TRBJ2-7	CASSFPGQGLPGVQYF	TGTGCCAGCAGCTTCCCGGGACAGGGGCTCCCAGGGGTGCAGTACTTC
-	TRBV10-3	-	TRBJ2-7	CATNLGGSGSYEQYF	TGTGCCACCAACCTTGGGGGGTCCGGCTCCTACGAGCAGTACTTC
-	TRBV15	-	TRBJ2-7	CATSRDSGRRQYF	TGTGCCACCAGCAGAGATTCGGGTAGAAGGCAGTACTTC
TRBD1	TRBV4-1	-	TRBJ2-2	CASSHRRGQGNTGELFF	TGCGCCAGCAGCCACCGGCGGGGACAGGGCAACACCGGGGAGCTGTTTTTT
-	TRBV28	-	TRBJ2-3	CASSLSGEDTQYF	TGTGCCAGCAGTTTGTCAGGGGAAGATACGCAGTATTTT
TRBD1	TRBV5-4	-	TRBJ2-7	CASSTGTGSSRYEQYF	TGTGCCAGCAGCACCGGGACAGGGAGTTCCCGCTACGAGCAGTACTTC
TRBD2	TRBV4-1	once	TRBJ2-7	CASSPTSGTYEQYF	TGCGCCAGCAGCCCGACTAGCGGGACCTACGAGCAGTACTTC
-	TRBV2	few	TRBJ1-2	CASSGQGYGYTF	TGTGCCAGCAGTGGGCAGGGCTATGGCTACACCTTC
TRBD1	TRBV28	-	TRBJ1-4	CASSQGTALVKLFF	TGTGCCAGCAGTCAGGGGACAGCTCTTGTAAAACTGTTTTTT
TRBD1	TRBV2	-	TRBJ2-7	CASSPGGYEQYF	TGTGCCAGCAGTCCAGGGGGCTACGAGCAGTACTTC
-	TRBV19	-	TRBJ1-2	CASSHRTDGYTF	TGTGCCAGTAGTCATCGGACAGATGGCTACACCTTC
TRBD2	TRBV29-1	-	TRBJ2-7	CSVPGAGAYEQYF	TGCAGCGTCCCCGGAGCGGGAGCCTACGAGCAGTACTTC
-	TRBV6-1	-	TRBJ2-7	CASSRGHREVAEQYF	TGTGCCAGCTCTAGAGGACACAGGGAAGTGGCCGAGCAGTACTTC
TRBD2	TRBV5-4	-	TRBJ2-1	CASSILAGGYNEQFF	TGTGCCAGCAGCATCCTAGCGGGGGGCTACAATGAGCAGTTCTTC